This TCR beta chain was sequenced for a study of blood T cell repertoires in COVID-19. Turning to the study itself: The origin of the acute and convalescent COVID-19 samples was the United States, Italy and Spain.

Researchers sorted participants into cohorts using their self-reported clinical history. In the study's own analysis: Amplification of reference gene primers was used by the study to estimate nucleated cell counts. Using immunoSEQ multiplex PCR, the repertoire was profiled, and TCRdb retains in-frame clones only, with some absent. V and J calls and clone size are as listed in that table; D and trimming were resolved from the DNA. The sample lists approximately 280,000 clones, roughly 86% seen once, with approximately 2% in the top ten. Trimming left V 8 bases short and J 5 bases short, with 18 bases between. The CDR3 is 14 amino acids. CDR1 is MDHEN and CDR2 is SYDVKM in the germline V gene.

Sequenced input: PBMCs or T cells enriched from blood (not recorded which). The clonotype comes from a woman aged 55-75 years who had recovered from COVID-19. J is TRBJ1-1 and V is TRBV28; D is undetermined. The CDR3 loop is CASFAGGEETEAFF. In DNA form, the CDR3 reads TGTGCCAGCTTTGCTGGTGGGGAGGAAACTGAAGCTTTCTTT.